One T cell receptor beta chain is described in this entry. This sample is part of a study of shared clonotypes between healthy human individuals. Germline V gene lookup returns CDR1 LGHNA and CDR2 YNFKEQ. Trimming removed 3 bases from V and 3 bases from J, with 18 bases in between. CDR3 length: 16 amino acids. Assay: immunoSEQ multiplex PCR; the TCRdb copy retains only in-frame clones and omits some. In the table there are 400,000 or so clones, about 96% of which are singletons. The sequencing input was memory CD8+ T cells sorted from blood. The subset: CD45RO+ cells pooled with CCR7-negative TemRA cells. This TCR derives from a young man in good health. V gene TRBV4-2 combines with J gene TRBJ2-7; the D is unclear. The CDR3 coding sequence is TGTGCCAGCAGCCACTTCGACTCCCATACTATCTACGAGCAGTACTTC. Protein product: CASSHFDSHTIYEQYF.